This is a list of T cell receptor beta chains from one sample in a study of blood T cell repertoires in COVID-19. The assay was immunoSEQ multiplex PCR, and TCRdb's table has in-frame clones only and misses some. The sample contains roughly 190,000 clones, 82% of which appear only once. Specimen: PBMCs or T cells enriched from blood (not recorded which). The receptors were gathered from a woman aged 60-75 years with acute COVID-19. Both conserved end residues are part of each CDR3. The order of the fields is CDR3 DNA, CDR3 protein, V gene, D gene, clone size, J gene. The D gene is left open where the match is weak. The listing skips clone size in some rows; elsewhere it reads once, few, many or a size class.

cdr3_nt: TGTGCCAGCAGCCAGGAAATCTATGGCTACACCTTC; cdr3_aa: CASSQEIYGYTF; v_call: TRBV5-6; d_call: NA; clone_size: NA; j_call: TRBJ1-2
cdr3_nt: TGTGCCAGCAGCCCTGAGGGACTAGCTCGCTACGAGCAGTACTTC; cdr3_aa: CASSPEGLARYEQYF; v_call: TRBV4-2; d_call: TRBD2; clone_size: many; j_call: TRBJ2-7
cdr3_nt: TGTGCCAGCTCACCGGGACAGGAGAACTATGGCTACACCTTC; cdr3_aa: CASSPGQENYGYTF; v_call: TRBV18; d_call: TRBD1; clone_size: NA; j_call: TRBJ1-2
cdr3_nt: TGTGCCAGTAGCCCGGGACTAGCCAATGAGCAGTTCTTC; cdr3_aa: CASSPGLANEQFF; v_call: TRBV19; d_call: TRBD2; clone_size: NA; j_call: TRBJ2-1
cdr3_nt: TGTGCCATCAACACCGGACTAGCGGGAAATAATGAGCAGTTCTTC; cdr3_aa: CAINTGLAGNNEQFF; v_call: TRBV10-3; d_call: TRBD2; clone_size: NA; j_call: TRBJ2-1
cdr3_nt: TGTGCCAGCAGCCAAGATCCCCGGGTCACTAATGAAAAACTGTTTTTT; cdr3_aa: CASSQDPRVTNEKLFF; v_call: TRBV4-2; d_call: NA; clone_size: NA; j_call: TRBJ1-4
cdr3_nt: TGTGCCAGCAGCCTTCACAGGGAGATCATCCGATCGGCCCAGCATTTT; cdr3_aa: CASSLHREIIRSAQHF; v_call: TRBV27; d_call: NA; clone_size: NA; j_call: TRBJ1-5
cdr3_nt: TGTGCCAGCAGAGACAGGCCGCGGGAAAAACTGTTTTTT; cdr3_aa: CASRDRPREKLFF; v_call: TRBV12-3/TRBV12-4; d_call: NA; clone_size: NA; j_call: TRBJ1-4
cdr3_nt: TGCGCCAGCAGTGAGGCGGGAGTTAATAATGAGCAGTTCTTC; cdr3_aa: CASSEAGVNNEQFF; v_call: TRBV10-1; d_call: TRBD2; clone_size: NA; j_call: TRBJ2-1
cdr3_nt: TGTGCCAGCAGTCTGACAGTTCCAATTGATCAGCCCCAGCATTTT; cdr3_aa: CASSLTVPIDQPQHF; v_call: TRBV6-5; d_call: NA; clone_size: NA; j_call: TRBJ1-5
cdr3_nt: TGTGCCAGCAGTACTAGGACAGGGAAGACTGAAGCTTTCTTT; cdr3_aa: CASSTRTGKTEAFF; v_call: TRBV27; d_call: TRBD1; clone_size: NA; j_call: TRBJ1-1
cdr3_nt: TGTGCCAGTCGTACTACCCGGGGGGGCAGGACTGAAGCTTTCTTT; cdr3_aa: CASRTTRGGRTEAFF; v_call: TRBV19; d_call: NA; clone_size: NA; j_call: TRBJ1-1
cdr3_nt: TGTGCCAGCAGCTCCAGGGATTATCATGGCTACACCTTC; cdr3_aa: CASSSRDYHGYTF; v_call: TRBV5-5; d_call: NA; clone_size: NA; j_call: TRBJ1-2
cdr3_nt: TGTGCCAGCAGTGAAACAGGGAACCGCGACCGTGAGCAGTTCTTC; cdr3_aa: CASSETGNRDREQFF; v_call: TRBV25-1; d_call: NA; clone_size: NA; j_call: TRBJ2-1
cdr3_nt: TGTGCCAGCAGCCAGACAGGGGTGCCATATAGCAATCAGCCCCAGCATTTT; cdr3_aa: CASSQTGVPYSNQPQHF; v_call: TRBV4-2; d_call: TRBD1; clone_size: NA; j_call: TRBJ1-5
cdr3_nt: TGTGCCAGCAGCCCCCGGGGTAGCGGGGGGGCCACAGATACGCAGTATTTT; cdr3_aa: CASSPRGSGGATDTQYF; v_call: TRBV7-2; d_call: TRBD2; clone_size: NA; j_call: TRBJ2-3
cdr3_nt: TGTGCCACGACAGGGGGGGGTTTCACCGGGGAGCTGTTTTTT; cdr3_aa: CATTGGGFTGELFF; v_call: TRBV11-2; d_call: TRBD1; clone_size: NA; j_call: TRBJ2-2
cdr3_nt: TGTGCCAGCAGGCGGCAATGGGACAGCGGCTCCTATAATTCACCCCTCCACTTT; cdr3_aa: CASRRQWDSGSYNSPLHF; v_call: TRBV28; d_call: TRBD1; clone_size: NA; j_call: TRBJ1-6
cdr3_nt: TGTGCCAGCAGCTTGGGCGGACAGGGGTCTGAAAAACTGTTTTTT; cdr3_aa: CASSLGGQGSEKLFF; v_call: TRBV5-4; d_call: TRBD1; clone_size: NA; j_call: TRBJ1-4
cdr3_nt: TGTGCCATCAGCGACAGCATTAGCAATCAGCCCCAGCATTTT; cdr3_aa: CAISDSISNQPQHF; v_call: TRBV10-3; d_call: NA; clone_size: NA; j_call: TRBJ1-5
cdr3_nt: TGCGCCAGCAGCTTAGGACAGGGCAACTATGGCTACACCTTC; cdr3_aa: CASSLGQGNYGYTF; v_call: TRBV5-1; d_call: TRBD1; clone_size: NA; j_call: TRBJ1-2
cdr3_nt: TGTGCCAGCAGTTACTCCAGACTCCAAGATGAGCAGTTCTTC; cdr3_aa: CASSYSRLQDEQFF; v_call: TRBV6-5; d_call: NA; clone_size: NA; j_call: TRBJ2-1
cdr3_nt: TGTGCCAGCAGCAGGGACAGGGGGCCCTCTGGGGCCAACGTCCTGACTTTC; cdr3_aa: CASSRDRGPSGANVLTF; v_call: TRBV6-2/TRBV6-3; d_call: TRBD1; clone_size: NA; j_call: TRBJ2-6
cdr3_nt: TGTGCCAGTAGTCCGTTCTTACAGGGCTCCCGATTTGAAGCTTTCTTT; cdr3_aa: CASSPFLQGSRFEAFF; v_call: TRBV19; d_call: NA; clone_size: once; j_call: TRBJ1-1
cdr3_nt: TGTGCCAGCAGTATAACAGGGGGCGCCGATGGCTACACCTTC; cdr3_aa: CASSITGGADGYTF; v_call: TRBV27; d_call: TRBD1; clone_size: NA; j_call: TRBJ1-2
cdr3_nt: TGCGCCAGCAGCGTTGACCTGGGACAGGGGGGCGGCTACACCTTC; cdr3_aa: CASSVDLGQGGGYTF; v_call: TRBV5-1; d_call: TRBD1; clone_size: once; j_call: TRBJ1-2
cdr3_nt: TGTGCCAGCAGCCGCCTCAGGGGGCGATCTGGAAACACCATATATTTT; cdr3_aa: CASSRLRGRSGNTIYF; v_call: TRBV11-2; d_call: TRBD1; clone_size: NA; j_call: TRBJ1-3
cdr3_nt: TGCGCCAGCAGCCATGAAGCAGGGGGCGCCGGCTATGGCTACACCTTC; cdr3_aa: CASSHEAGGAGYGYTF; v_call: TRBV4-3; d_call: TRBD1; clone_size: few; j_call: TRBJ1-2
cdr3_nt: TGTGCCAGCAGCGTCCCACAGGGGGGCACCGGGGAGCTGTTTTTT; cdr3_aa: CASSVPQGGTGELFF; v_call: TRBV9; d_call: TRBD1; clone_size: NA; j_call: TRBJ2-2
cdr3_nt: TGTGCCAGCAGCGTTGAAGCGGGAGCTAGCACAGATACGCAGTATTTT; cdr3_aa: CASSVEAGASTDTQYF; v_call: TRBV9; d_call: TRBD2; clone_size: NA; j_call: TRBJ2-3
cdr3_nt: TGCGCCAGCAGCTCGGTTGGGGGCTCCAGCGATGGCTACACCTTC; cdr3_aa: CASSSVGGSSDGYTF; v_call: TRBV5-1; d_call: NA; clone_size: NA; j_call: TRBJ1-2
cdr3_nt: TGTGCCAGCTCACCACCCGGATTAAGTGGCGGGGGCCTTAGGGATGAGCAGTTCTTC; cdr3_aa: CASSPPGLSGGGLRDEQFF; v_call: TRBV18; d_call: NA; clone_size: NA; j_call: TRBJ2-1
cdr3_nt: TGTGCCAGTAGTATAGATCTGGGTGACCCCAGGGCGAGCACTGAAGCTTTCTTT; cdr3_aa: CASSIDLGDPRASTEAFF; v_call: TRBV19; d_call: NA; clone_size: NA; j_call: TRBJ1-1
cdr3_nt: TGTGCCAGCAGCTTAGATCCCAGAGCGAGGTCGGAAGAGACCCAGTACTTC; cdr3_aa: CASSLDPRARSEETQYF; v_call: TRBV11-2; d_call: NA; clone_size: NA; j_call: TRBJ2-5
cdr3_nt: TGCGCCAGCAGATCCGGGACAGCGAACACCGGGGAGCTGTTTTTT; cdr3_aa: CASRSGTANTGELFF; v_call: TRBV5-1; d_call: TRBD1; clone_size: NA; j_call: TRBJ2-2
cdr3_nt: TGTGCCAGCAGCTGGGGGGGGCCTGTAGCGACCCAGTACTTC; cdr3_aa: CASSWGGPVATQYF; v_call: TRBV7-2; d_call: NA; clone_size: NA; j_call: TRBJ2-5
cdr3_nt: TGTGCCAGCAGCTTAGGGGTAGCGGGGGGGCTCAGTCGAACAGATACGCAGTATTTT; cdr3_aa: CASSLGVAGGLSRTDTQYF; v_call: TRBV7-2; d_call: TRBD2; clone_size: many; j_call: TRBJ2-3
cdr3_nt: TGTGCCAGCAGTGAAGCGCTGGCGGGAGGCTACAATGAGCAGTTCTTC; cdr3_aa: CASSEALAGGYNEQFF; v_call: TRBV6-1; d_call: TRBD2; clone_size: few; j_call: TRBJ2-1
cdr3_nt: TGTGCCAGCAGCCCTCGTGACAGGGGGAGAGAGAATGGCTACACCTTC; cdr3_aa: CASSPRDRGRENGYTF; v_call: TRBV7-8; d_call: TRBD1; clone_size: NA; j_call: TRBJ1-2
cdr3_nt: TGTGCCAGCAGCTTACAGGGGTCGAACACCGGGGAGCTGTTTTTT; cdr3_aa: CASSLQGSNTGELFF; v_call: TRBV5-4; d_call: TRBD1; clone_size: NA; j_call: TRBJ2-2
cdr3_nt: TGTGCCAGCAGAGTAGCGGGAGGTCCTGATACGCAGTATTTT; cdr3_aa: CASRVAGGPDTQYF; v_call: TRBV6-5; d_call: TRBD2; clone_size: NA; j_call: TRBJ2-3
cdr3_nt: TGTGCCAGCAGTTACGGGACAGGAATCACCGGGGAGCTGTTTTTT; cdr3_aa: CASSYGTGITGELFF; v_call: TRBV6-5; d_call: TRBD1; clone_size: NA; j_call: TRBJ2-2
cdr3_nt: TGCGCCAGCAGCTCCTATGAACGTACTCAGGGGCAGTTCTTC; cdr3_aa: CASSSYERTQGQFF; v_call: TRBV5-1; d_call: NA; clone_size: NA; j_call: TRBJ2-1
cdr3_nt: TGTGCCAGCTCACCAGGGCAGCTGAACACTGAAGCTTTCTTT; cdr3_aa: CASSPGQLNTEAFF; v_call: TRBV18; d_call: NA; clone_size: NA; j_call: TRBJ1-1
cdr3_nt: TGTGCCAGCAGCCCCGTACTAGCCGCAGATACGCAGTATTTT; cdr3_aa: CASSPVLAADTQYF; v_call: TRBV7-6; d_call: NA; clone_size: NA; j_call: TRBJ2-3
cdr3_nt: TGTGCCAGTAGTATTGACAGGGGGCGCTTACACACCTTC; cdr3_aa: CASSIDRGRLHTF; v_call: TRBV19; d_call: TRBD1; clone_size: NA; j_call: TRBJ1-2
cdr3_nt: TGTGCCTCTGGACAGGGGGCAGATGAAAAACTGTTTTTT; cdr3_aa: CASGQGADEKLFF; v_call: TRBV19; d_call: TRBD1; clone_size: NA; j_call: TRBJ1-4
cdr3_nt: TGTGCCAGCAGCCACTCGGACAGGGCTGGTGGCTACACCTTC; cdr3_aa: CASSHSDRAGGYTF; v_call: TRBV7-2; d_call: TRBD1; clone_size: NA; j_call: TRBJ1-2
cdr3_nt: TGTGCCAGCAGCTTGGTACTAGCGGGGGGCCCGTACCAAGAGACCCAGTACTTC; cdr3_aa: CASSLVLAGGPYQETQYF; v_call: TRBV7-2; d_call: TRBD2; clone_size: NA; j_call: TRBJ2-5
cdr3_nt: TGTGCCAGCAGCCAAGAGGGACAGGGGAGATACGAGCAGTACTTC; cdr3_aa: CASSQEGQGRYEQYF; v_call: TRBV3-1/TRBV3-2; d_call: TRBD1; clone_size: NA; j_call: TRBJ2-7
cdr3_nt: TGTGCCAGCAGAAGCGGGCCCGGGGAAAAGACCCAGTACTTC; cdr3_aa: CASRSGPGEKTQYF; v_call: TRBV2; d_call: NA; clone_size: few; j_call: TRBJ2-5
cdr3_nt: TGTGCCAGCAGCCCCCAAGGCGCGGGGGGTGGTGAGCAGTTCTTC; cdr3_aa: CASSPQGAGGGEQFF; v_call: TRBV5-5; d_call: TRBD2; clone_size: NA; j_call: TRBJ2-1
cdr3_nt: TGCAGCGCCCAACAGGGGGACCAGCCCCAGCATTTT; cdr3_aa: CSAQQGDQPQHF; v_call: TRBV29-1; d_call: TRBD1; clone_size: NA; j_call: TRBJ1-5
cdr3_nt: TGTGCCAGCAGCTTCCGGACAGGGGCCCCGAGAACTGAAGCTTTCTTT; cdr3_aa: CASSFRTGAPRTEAFF; v_call: TRBV7-2; d_call: TRBD1; clone_size: NA; j_call: TRBJ1-1
cdr3_nt: TGCGCCAGCAGCCGTAGGACGGGACAGCATAGCACAGATACGCAGTATTTT; cdr3_aa: CASSRRTGQHSTDTQYF; v_call: TRBV4-1; d_call: TRBD1; clone_size: NA; j_call: TRBJ2-3
cdr3_nt: TGCGCCAGCAGTGAGTCAGCGACAGGGGGCACAGATACGCAGTATTTT; cdr3_aa: CASSESATGGTDTQYF; v_call: TRBV10-1; d_call: TRBD1; clone_size: once; j_call: TRBJ2-3
cdr3_nt: TGTGCCACCAGCCGTTGGGCTTTGGCTAATGAAAAACTGTTTTTT; cdr3_aa: CATSRWALANEKLFF; v_call: TRBV15; d_call: NA; clone_size: NA; j_call: TRBJ1-4
cdr3_nt: TGTGCCAGCAGCGACCTAACTAGGTACAATGAGCAGTTCTTC; cdr3_aa: CASSDLTRYNEQFF; v_call: TRBV5-4; d_call: NA; clone_size: NA; j_call: TRBJ2-1
cdr3_nt: TGTGCCAGCAGCGTTGCTAGCGGACTAGGCTACGAGCAGTACTTC; cdr3_aa: CASSVASGLGYEQYF; v_call: TRBV9; d_call: TRBD2; clone_size: NA; j_call: TRBJ2-7